The entry below gives a single T cell receptor (beta chain) sequence along with its context. The sample belongs to a study of cytotoxic CD8 clonotypes in ibrutinib-treated CLL. Study context: When averaged across all of the samples, the counts came to approximately 280,000 productive templates and 85,000 to 95,000 productive rearrangements.

Germline loops: CDR1 MNHNY, CDR2 SVGAGI (reference sequence). V lost 2 bases and J lost 5, with 9 bases in between. The CDR3 has 13 residues. TCRdb keeps only in-frame clones here, not all; method: immunoSEQ multiplex PCR. The data show over 95,000 clones, approximately 58% seen once. The specimen comprised PBMCs, sampled after 24 months of ibrutinib treatment. The chain joins TRBV6-6 to TRBJ2-5; D is perhaps TRBD1 (5 bases). The sequence was collected from a human donor with chronic lymphocytic leukemia. The CDR3 nucleotides read TGTGCCAGCAGTTACAGGGGCCGGGAGACCCAGTACTTC. It yields the protein CASSYRGRETQYF.